These 27 T cell receptor beta chains originate from one sample sequenced in a study of T cells after somatic rescue of genetic block. TCRdb's table, derived via immunoSEQ multiplex PCR, lists solely in-frame clones and lacks some. Of tens of thousands of clones listed, roughly 90% are singletons. The sample was peripheral blood mononuclear cells (PBMCs). The receptors derive from a middle-aged man.

The rearrangement links TRBV5-4 to TRBJ2-3; the D gene is possibly TRBD2 (7 bases). Trimming cost V 1 base and J 4 bases, with 13 bases left between them. Per germline, CDR1 SGHNT and CDR2 YYREEE (reference sequence). This CDR3 has 15 residues. The DNA for the CDR3 is TGTGCCAGCAGCTTGCTGGGGGGGCGGGCAGATACGCAGTATTTT. Encoded protein: CASSLLGGRADTQYF.

The chain is built from TRBV5-1 and TRBJ2-1, with 8 bases that match TRBD1. V lost 0 bases and J lost 8; bases outside the gene matches: 4. Germline CDR1 and CDR2: SGHRS and YFSETQ. The CDR3 loop spans 14 amino acids. The CDR3 spells CASSLARGLDEQFF. In DNA, the CDR3 is TGCGCCAGCAGCTTGGCCAGGGGGCTGGATGAGCAGTTCTTC.

The chain links TRBV28 to TRBJ2-3; 9 nucleotides align to TRBD2. Germline V lookup: CDR1 MDHEN, CDR2 SYDVKM. V was pared by 3 bases and J by 5 bases, with 12 bases of the junction left unmatched. This CDR3 has 17 residues. The CDR3 bases are TGTGCCAGCAGTTTCATCGCGGGAGGGCAAGGGCGAGATACGCAGTATTTT. Its translation: CASSFIAGGQGRDTQYF.

This chain joins TRBV4-2 and TRBJ2-7, with D perhaps matching TRBD2 (6 bases). The CDR3 has 14 residues. Trimming left V 3 bases short and J 2 bases short, with 11 bases between. Germline CDR1 and CDR2: LGHNA and YNFKEQ. The CDR3 is CASSHGRGTYEQYF. The CDR3 DNA follows: TGTGCCAGCAGCCACGGGAGAGGGACCTACGAGCAGTACTTC.

The V gene is TRBV5-1, the J gene TRBJ2-1; TRBD1 agrees at 7 bases. Germline loops: CDR1 SGHRS, CDR2 YFSETQ. The ends lost 5 bases at V and 4 bases at J; junction bases unmatched: 3. The CDR3 length is 13 residues. The CDR3 nucleotides are TGCGCCAGCAGGACAGGGTCGTACAATGAGCAGTTCTTC. It encodes CASRTGSYNEQFF.

The genes are TRBV7-2 and TRBJ2-5, with D possibly matching TRBD2 (6 bases). V was trimmed by 6 bases and J by 4 bases, leaving 6 bases between them. CDR3 length equals 11 residues. Germline V gives CDR1 SGHTA, CDR2 FQGNSA. The CDR3 DNA follows: TGTGCCAGCAGGGAGGGAGAGACCCAGTACTTC. As protein: CASREGETQYF. Combining the CDR3 with reference TRBV7-2 and TRBJ2-5 gives the whole variable domain GAGVSQSPSNKVTEKGKDVELRCDPISGHTALYWYRQSLGQGLEFLIYFQGNSAPDKSGLPSDRFSAERTGGSVSTLTIQRTQQEDSAVYLCASREGETQYFGPGTRLLVL.

This chain connects TRBV5-1 to TRBJ2-5; TRBD2 agrees at 14 bases. CDR3 length equals 16 residues. Trimming cost V 4 bases and J 4 bases; bases outside gene matches: 6. CDR1 and CDR2 (germline): SGHRS, YFSETQ. The CDR3 here is CASSRTGTSGGETQYF. CDR3 coding DNA: TGCGCCAGCAGCAGAACCGGGACTAGCGGGGGAGAGACCCAGTACTTC.

This chain joins TRBV5-4 and TRBJ2-5, with D hard to call. The V and J ends lost 1 base and 1 base respectively, with 5 bases between them. Germline-derived CDR1 and CDR2 are SGHNT and YYREEE (reference sequence). The CDR3 covers 13 residues. The CDR3 coding sequence is TGTGCCAGCAGCTTGCAGTCCCAAGAGACCCAGTACTTC. Translation gives CASSLQSQETQYF.

This clone was found once. The rearrangement joins TRBV6-5 to TRBJ1-1; 9 bases map to TRBD1. The CDR3 has 13 amino acids. The ends lost 8 bases at V and 4 bases at J; junction bases unmatched: 5. In germline, CDR1 is MNHEY, CDR2 SVGAGI. CDR3 sequence: CASGPTGGTEAFF. For the CDR3, the DNA is TGTGCCAGCGGTCCGACAGGGGGCACTGAAGCTTTCTTT.

V is TRBV28 and J is TRBJ2-7; TRBD2 matches at 14 bases. V lost 6 bases, J lost 13 bases, and 8 bases stayed unmatched. Germline values: CDR1 MDHEN, CDR2 SYDVKM. The CDR3 runs 13 residues. The CDR3 sequence is CASRGLAGGPPYF. DNA for the CDR3: TGTGCCAGCAGAGGACTAGCGGGAGGTCCTCCCTACTTC.

V usage is TRBV28 and J usage is TRBJ1-2, with 7 bases fitting TRBD1. V was pared by 3 bases and J by 0 bases, with 1 base of the junction left unmatched. Per the germline V gene, CDR1 is MDHEN and CDR2 is SYDVKM. The CDR3 sequence is 14 residues long. In nucleotides, the CDR3 is TGTGCCAGCAGTTTCGGGACAGCTAACTATGGCTACACCTTC. Translating it yields CASSFGTANYGYTF.

The gene calls are TRBV15 and TRBJ1-6, with TRBD1 matching over 9 bases. The CDR3 length is 14 residues. Germline CDR1 reads LNHNV; CDR2 reads YYDKDF (reference sequence). Germline trimming cut 8 bases from V and 10 bases from J; bases unmatched to any gene: 9. CDR3 loop: CATLGTGKRSPLHF. The CDR3 nucleotides are TGTGCCACCTTGGGGACAGGGAAACGGTCACCCCTCCACTTT.

The gene calls are TRBV2 and TRBJ1-2; 8 bases map to TRBD1. The trim removed 0 bases at V and 3 bases at J, leaving 12 bases unmatched. CDR3 length equals 18 residues. Germline values: CDR1 SNHLY, CDR2 FYNNEI. CDR3 nucleotide sequence: TGTGCCAGCAGTGAAGCGCTAGTCAGGGGGCGCGGGGACTATGGCTACACCTTC. Protein: CASSEALVRGRGDYGYTF.

This chain connects TRBV6-1 to TRBJ1-1; D possibly corresponds to TRBD1 (6 bases). V was cut by 4 bases and J by 5 bases, with 14 bases left in between. CDR1 and CDR2 (germline): MNHNS, SASEGT. This CDR3 comprises 14 residues. The CDR3 region has the DNA TGTGCCAGCAGTGCAAACGACAGGCGAACTGAAGCTTTCTTT. Amino acids: CASSANDRRTEAFF.

V usage is TRBV14 and J usage is TRBJ2-1; 7 bases fit TRBD1. CDR1 is SGHDN and CDR2 is FVKESK in the germline V gene. V dropped 5 bases and J dropped 8; count of bases not matched to a gene: 3. The CDR3 is 12 amino acids. The CDR3 coding sequence is TGTGCCAGCAGCGCACAGGGGCATGAGCAGTTCTTC. This translates into CASSAQGHEQFF.

The chain links TRBV9 to TRBJ2-2, with D perhaps given as TRBD1 or TRBD2 (5 bases each). Germline V gives CDR1 SGDLS, CDR2 YYNGEE. V dropped 0 bases and J dropped 4 bases, with 16 bases sitting between them. This CDR3 comprises 17 residues. CDR3 in DNA: TGTGCCAGCAGCGTAGGTAGCAGACCGAGGGGCACCGGGGAGCTGTTTTTT. It codes for CASSVGSRPRGTGELFF.

V gene TRBV9 combines with J gene TRBJ2-3; 10 bases are a match to TRBD2. Germline CDR1 SGDLS, CDR2 YYNGEE. V shed 4 bases, J shed 6 bases, and the junction held 8 bases outside the gene matches. The length of the CDR3 is 15 residues. CDR3 loop: CASSSERGGRDTQYF. The CDR3 nucleotides are TGTGCCAGCAGCTCCGAGCGGGGGGGCAGGGATACGCAGTATTTT.

The V call is TRBV13, the J call TRBJ2-7, with D tentatively TRBD2 (6 bases). Germline CDR1 reads PRHDT; CDR2 reads FYEKMQ (reference sequence). V lost 5 bases and J 7 bases, leaving 24 bases between the germline ends. The CDR3 has 16 residues. The DNA of the CDR3 is TGTGCCAGCAGCCGCTTCCGGGACTTGGGACGGGGTGAGCAGTACTTC. Its protein is CASSRFRDLGRGEQYF.

CDR3 in DNA: TGTGCCAGCAGCACCAGGGGCTCTAGCACAGATACGCAGTATTTT. This sequence encodes CASSTRGSSTDTQYF. The chain is built from TRBV11-3 and TRBJ2-3; possible D gene TRBD1, 6 bases. Germline CDR1 SGHNT, CDR2 YENEEA. CDR3 length: 15 residues. V was shortened by 5 bases and J by 0 bases, with 12 bases between the two germline ends.

V is TRBV27 and J is TRBJ2-3; D might be TRBD1 (8 bases). V shed 7 bases and J shed 8 bases, with 25 bases lying between them. From germline, CDR1 is MNHEY and CDR2 SMNVEV (reference sequence). The CDR3 contains 16 residues. The CDR3 sequence is CASTSPGGQEPVTQYF. The CDR3, as DNA: TGTGCCAGCACATCACCGGGGGGACAGGAGCCCGTTACGCAGTATTTT.

The genes are TRBV2 and TRBJ1-1, with 10 bases matching TRBD1. The germline V gene encodes CDR1 SNHLY and CDR2 FYNNEI. The CDR3 totals 16 residues. V lost 7 bases and J lost 6; bases outside the gene matches: 14. For the CDR3, the DNA is TGTGCCAGCATCGCTACCGGTCCCGGGACAGGGGCTGAAGCTTTCTTT. This gives the protein CASIATGPGTGAEAFF. The full variable domain, rest sourced from reference TRBV2 and TRBJ1-1, is EPEVTQTPSHQVTQMGQEVILRCVPISNHLYFYWYRQILGQKVEFLVSFYNNEISEKSEIFDDQFSVERPDGSNFTLKIRSTKLEDSAMYFCASIATGPGTGAEAFFGQGTRLTVV.

This sequence joins TRBV5-1 and TRBJ2-7; 8 positions match TRBD2. The CDR3 length is 15 residues. Germline V CDR1 and CDR2: SGHRS, YFSETQ. Unmatched junction bases numbered 8, after V lost 0 bases and J lost 6 bases. The DNA for the CDR3 is TGCGCCAGCAGCTTGGAGGGTGGAGCGGGAGTCGAGCAGTACTTC. It yields the protein CASSLEGGAGVEQYF.

This clone was seen only once. V and J are TRBV9 and TRBJ2-7; D remains ambiguous. The germline V gene encodes CDR1 SGDLS and CDR2 YYNGEE. The CDR3 is made up of 12 amino acids. The ends were cut back, 3 bases at V and 3 bases at J, with 7 bases in the middle. The CDR3 DNA is TGTGCCAGCAGCGCGAACAGCTACGAGCAGTACTTC. It encodes CASSANSYEQYF.

The V gene is TRBV4-3, the J gene TRBJ2-3; 9 bases match TRBD2. Losses at the gene ends were 0 bases for V and 4 bases for J; bases not matched to a gene: 14. CDR3 length: 19 amino acids. Germline-derived CDR1 and CDR2 are LGHNA and YSLEER. Here the CDR3 reads CASSQDIEVGGRAPDTQYF. The CDR3 DNA reads TGCGCCAGCAGCCAAGATATCGAGGTCGGCGGGAGGGCCCCAGATACGCAGTATTTT.

The chain uses TRBV6-1 and TRBJ2-5; 9 bases agree with TRBD2. With the DNA end fitting TRBJ2-7 better, the J assignment may be wrong. The CDR3 has 15 residues. Germline loops: CDR1 MNHNS, CDR2 SASEGT. CDR3 nucleotide sequence: TGTGCCACCTCCCGCTCTGGCGGGAGGGCCGGCGAGCAGTACTTC. It encodes CATSRSGGRAGEQYF.

The chain recombines TRBV19 with TRBJ2-7; the match to TRBD2 covers 7 bases. The CDR3 spans 16 residues. The J segment lost 0 bases and the V segment lost 2 bases, leaving 7 bases of the junction unmatched. The germline V gene has CDR1 LNHDA and CDR2 SQIVND (reference sequence). CDR3 nucleotides: TGTGCCAGTAGTATACGGGGCGGGGGATTCTCCTACGAGCAGTACTTC. Its protein product is CASSIRGGGFSYEQYF.

The gene calls are TRBV5-8 and TRBJ2-4; 7 bases line up with TRBD2. The germline gives CDR1 SGHTS, CDR2 YDEGEE. This CDR3 spans 15 amino acids. V shed 1 base, J shed 1 base, and the junction held 2 bases outside the gene matches. CDR3 nucleotide sequence: TGTGCCAGCAGCTTGAGCGGGACGGCCAAAAACATTCAGTACTTC. It codes for CASSLSGTAKNIQYF.